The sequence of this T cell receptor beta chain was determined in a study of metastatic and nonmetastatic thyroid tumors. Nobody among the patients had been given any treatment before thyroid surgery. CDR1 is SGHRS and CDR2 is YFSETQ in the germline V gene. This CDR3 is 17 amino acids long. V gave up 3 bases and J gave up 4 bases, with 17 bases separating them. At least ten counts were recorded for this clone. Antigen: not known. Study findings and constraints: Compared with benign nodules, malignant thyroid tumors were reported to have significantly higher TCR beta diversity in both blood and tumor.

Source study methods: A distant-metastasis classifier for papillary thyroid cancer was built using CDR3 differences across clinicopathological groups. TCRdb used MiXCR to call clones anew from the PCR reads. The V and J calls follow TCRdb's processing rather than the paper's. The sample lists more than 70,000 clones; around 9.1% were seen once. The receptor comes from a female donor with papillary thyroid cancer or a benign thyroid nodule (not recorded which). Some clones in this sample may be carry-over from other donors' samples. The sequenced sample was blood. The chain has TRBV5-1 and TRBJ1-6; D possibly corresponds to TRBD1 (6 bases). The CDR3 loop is CASSWTPQGFYNSPLHF. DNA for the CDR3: TGCGCCAGCAGCTGGACCCCACAGGGCTTTTATAATTCACCCCTCCACTTT.